These 7 T cell receptor beta chains came from one sample sequenced in a study of blood T cell repertoires in COVID-19. Repertoires were generated with immunoSEQ multiplex PCR, while TCRdb's copy carries only in-frame clones and drops some. The sample lists about 3,800 clones; about 90% were seen once. Sequenced input: peripheral blood. These receptors were taken from a man aged 45-65 years with active COVID-19.

The chain employs TRBV11-2 and TRBJ2-3; 7 nucleotides align to TRBD1. The CDR3 runs 14 residues. The V segment lost 6 bases and the J segment 0 bases; nucleotides outside the gene matches: 3. The germline gives CDR1 SGHAT, CDR2 FQNNGV. CDR3: CASSKTGSTDTQYF. The CDR3 nucleotides read TGTGCCAGCAGTAAGACAGGGAGCACAGATACGCAGTATTTT.

V gene TRBV19 combines with J gene TRBJ2-7; tentative D call: TRBD2 (6 bases). Germline lookup yields CDR1 LNHDA and CDR2 SQIVND (reference sequence). This CDR3 has 14 residues. Deletions cut 5 bases from V and 5 bases from J, with 16 bases between. The DNA for the CDR3 is TGTGCCAGTAGTCCGCGGCAGGGAGGCCACGAGCAGTACTTC. Translated: CASSPRQGGHEQYF.

J is TRBJ1-1 and V is TRBV7-9, with a possible D match to TRBD1 (6 bases). Trimming cost V 5 bases and J 6 bases, with 10 bases left between them. This CDR3 spans 12 amino acids. Germline lookup yields CDR1 SEHNR and CDR2 FQNEAQ (reference sequence). CDR3 in amino acids: CASSGRQAEAFF. The CDR3 nucleotides are TGTGCCAGCAGCGGGCGACAGGCTGAAGCTTTCTTT.

The count of this clone is one. The V and J genes are TRBV15 and TRBJ2-5, with D tentatively TRBD2 (6 bases). CDR1 is LNHNV, CDR2 YYDKDF, per germline (reference sequence). The CDR3 contains 17 residues. The V end was cut by 0 bases, the J end by 1 base, with 15 bases between. This CDR3 reads CATSRDAQGGRQETQYF. For the CDR3, the DNA is TGTGCCACCAGCAGAGATGCCCAGGGAGGACGCCAAGAGACCCAGTACTTC.

The rearrangement uses TRBV6-4 and TRBJ2-1, with TRBD2 matching over 10 bases. Trimming at V came to 6 bases and at J to 8 bases, leaving 7 bases not matched to a gene. The germline V gene has CDR1 MRHNA and CDR2 SNTAGT. CDR3 size: 14 residues. Here the CDR3 reads CASRTVSGGDEQFF. As DNA, the CDR3 is TGTGCCAGCAGGACGGTGAGCGGGGGGGATGAGCAGTTCTTC.

The chain employs TRBV19 and TRBJ1-5; TRBD1 agrees at 11 bases. Germline CDR1 and CDR2: LNHDA and SQIVND (reference sequence). The length of the CDR3 is 15 residues. J gave up 6 bases and V 1 base, and 2 bases lay outside the gene matches. This CDR3 reads CASSIVGQGAQPQHF. For the CDR3, the DNA is TGTGCCAGTAGTATAGTTGGACAGGGGGCTCAGCCCCAGCATTTT.

The chain's CDR3 is CASSFAGGGSNQPQHF. The CDR3 nucleotides read TGTGCCAGCAGTTTTGCAGGGGGAGGTAGCAATCAGCCCCAGCATTTT. This rearrangement joins TRBV28 to TRBJ1-5, with TRBD1 matching 7 bases. This CDR3 has 16 amino acids. Per the germline V gene, CDR1 is MDHEN and CDR2 is SYDVKM. V lost 3 bases, J lost 0 bases, and 5 bases stayed unmatched.